This T cell receptor beta chain was sequenced for a study of blood T cells in healthy people across ages. Study details: Through template switching, about one barcoded beta molecule was captured per two T cells, as measured in model experiments. General study points: Long-lived and aged donors differed, with more naive CD4+ cells and higher diversity in the long-lived.

It was with a sample-barcoded 5' primer and a J-beta primer mix that a second PCR of roughly 7 to 12 cycles was run. In TCRdb, the 5' RACE reads were re-called with MiXCR into one record per CDR3 protein. The repertoire includes fewer than 700,000 distinct CDR3 sequences, roughly 43% of them detected once, and approximately 29% sits in the top ten. In its sample, this clonotype was seen a few times. Its antigen is unknown. The V gene's germline CDR1 is MNHEY and CDR2 SVGEGT. The V and J ends lost 6 bases and 2 bases, in that order; junction bases with no gene match: 8. The CDR3 has 15 amino acids. Each sample had at least 6.5 million PBMCs isolated.

The chain couples TRBV6-2 or TRBV6-3 to TRBJ2-3; 7 nucleotides line up with TRBD2. The sequencing sample was made of blood. This TCR was recovered from a man at least 80 years old in good health. CDR3 loop: CASSFLTSPTDTQYF. The CDR3, as DNA: TGTGCCAGCAGCTTTCTGACTAGCCCCACAGATACGCAGTATTTT.